The T cell receptor (beta chain) described here comes from a study of blood T cell repertoires in COVID-19. This CDR3 spans 14 amino acids. V shed 3 bases and J shed 4 bases, with 10 bases lying between them. The V gene's germline CDR1 is LNHNV and CDR2 YYDKDF (reference sequence). Assignment of participants to cohorts was predicated upon participant-reported clinical history. Sequencing was performed with immunoSEQ multiplex PCR; in TCRdb, only in-frame clones are kept and a portion is missing. The data contain approximately 440,000 clones, less than 95% of them singletons. V and J are TRBV15 and TRBJ1-5; D remains unclear. The sequencing input was PBMCs or T cells enriched from blood (not recorded which). The sequence derives from a man younger than 35 who had recovered from COVID-19. CDR3 in DNA: TGTGCCACCAGCAGCCCCGGGAAGAATCAGCCCCAGCATTTT. Amino acid sequence: CATSSPGKNQPQHF.